The 7 T cell receptor beta chains listed next were all sequenced from one sample in a study of OX40 agonist ivuxolimab in advanced cancers. Some clones are missing from TCRdb's copy, which holds only in-frame ones; the method was immunoSEQ multiplex PCR. Seen here are 50,000 to 80,000 clones, approximately 84% observed once, and the top ten hold around 10%. The starting material was CD4+ or CD8+ T cells sorted from blood, obtained in a trial of the OX40 agonist ivuxolimab. Receptor source: an adult with an advanced solid tumor such as melanoma, head and neck, liver or kidney cancer.

The chain joins TRBV5-4 to TRBJ2-3; no definite D call. Trimming removed 0 bases at V and 5 bases at J, with 10 bases between. Germline V gene lookup returns CDR1 SGHNT and CDR2 YYREEE (reference sequence). The CDR3 extends over 14 amino acids. The CDR3 DNA follows: TGTGCCAGCAGCTTGGGGGTGACCCAAGATACGCAGTATTTT. As protein: CASSLGVTQDTQYF.

The V call is TRBV4-2, the J call TRBJ2-1; perhaps TRBD1 as D (5 bases). Trimming stripped 0 bases from V and 6 bases from J, with 18 bases between. The length of the CDR3 is 17 residues. Germline-derived CDR1 and CDR2 are LGHNA and YNFKEQ. The CDR3 protein is CASSQDRFGPGINEQFF. The CDR3 DNA reads as TGTGCCAGCAGCCAAGATAGGTTCGGCCCAGGGATCAATGAGCAGTTCTTC.

This chain links TRBV11-1 with TRBJ2-4, with D unresolved. Germline CDR1 is SGHAT and CDR2 is FQDESV (reference sequence). V lost 1 base to trimming and J lost 0 bases, with 10 bases between them. The CDR3 contains 16 residues. The CDR3 nucleotides are TGTGCCAGCAGCTTAGATGTCTATGGAGCCAAAAACATTCAGTACTTC. This sequence encodes CASSLDVYGAKNIQYF.

This chain uses TRBV29-1 with TRBJ1-1, with 7 bases identical to TRBD1. Germline CDR1 is SQVTM and CDR2 is ANQGSEA. The CDR3 is 15 amino acids. J was trimmed by 1 base and V by 2 bases; bases with no gene match: 7. In nucleotides, the CDR3 is TGCAGCGTTGAACTTAGGGGGCGAGAGAACACTGAAGCTTTCTTT. It encodes CSVELRGRENTEAFF.

This chain uses TRBV9 with TRBJ2-7; 7 bases are shared with TRBD2. This CDR3 has 15 amino acids. Germline-derived CDR1 and CDR2 are SGDLS and YYNGEE. V was pared by 0 bases and J by 3 bases, with 6 bases of the junction left unmatched. CDR3 sequence reads: CASSVVLAESYEQYF. The CDR3 nucleotides are TGTGCCAGCAGCGTAGTTCTAGCGGAGAGCTACGAGCAGTACTTC.

This chain joins TRBV7-9 and TRBJ2-5; TRBD1 agrees at 9 bases. Germline lookup yields CDR1 SEHNR and CDR2 FQNEAQ (reference sequence). This CDR3 comprises 16 residues. The ends lost 4 bases at V and 5 bases at J; junction bases unmatched: 11. The CDR3 loop is CASSSRVTGGYETQYF. The DNA for the CDR3 is TGTGCCAGCAGCTCAAGGGTCACAGGGGGCTACGAGACCCAGTACTTC.

The chain couples TRBV7-9 to TRBJ1-4; 11 nucleotides match TRBD1. CDR3 length: 14 amino acids. The germline gives CDR1 SEHNR, CDR2 FQNEAQ (reference sequence). The J segment lost 7 bases and the V segment lost 3 bases, leaving 1 base of the junction unmatched. The CDR3 region is CASSFGTGGEKLFF. The CDR3 DNA reads TGTGCCAGCAGCTTCGGGACAGGGGGTGAAAAACTGTTTTTT.